These T cell receptor beta chains were read from a single sample in a study of a mutant IDH1 vaccine in newly diagnosed glioma. The assay was immunoSEQ multiplex PCR, and TCRdb's table has in-frame clones only and misses some. This sample has around 56,000 clones; around 90% occur once, and the top ten carry roughly 2.5%. The input for sequencing was PBMCs, taken from a glioma patient treated with radiotherapy, temozolomide or both. The receptors come from a man aged 50 or older with glioma. CDR3s leave out the opening cysteine and the closing phenylalanine or tryptophan. The order of the fields is J gene, V gene, CDR3 protein.

>TRBJ1-1|TRBV15
ATSTPWDRNTEAF
>TRBJ2-1|TRBV7-6
ASSSLRGNNEQF
>TRBJ1-5|TRBV10-3
AIGDGGLSNQPQH
>TRBJ1-4|TRBV7-9
ASSLVGRGGEKLF
>TRBJ1-2|TRBV5-1
ASSRLTGGAQGYT
>TRBJ1-4|TRBV10-1
ATTGEQGLGEKLF
>TRBJ1-1|TRBV28
ASSVGSANTEAF
>TRBJ1-5|TRBV7-6
ASSLALREEQH
>TRBJ2-7|TRBV19
ASSTIAGGTFYEQY
>TRBJ2-5|TRBV25-1
ASSELVLAGGKETQY
>TRBJ1-4|TRBV4-1
ASSRTGWKEKLF
>TRBJ1-1|TRBV5-1
ASSVQGQNTEAF
>TRBJ2-3|TRBV9
ASSGGGTDTQY
>TRBJ1-2|TRBV6-5
ASSYSRGYGYT
>TRBJ1-1|TRBV11-2
ASSPTFVGNTEAF
>TRBJ1-6|TRBV4-1
ASSQERAGSPLH
>TRBJ2-1|TRBV7-9
ASSLIVGLAAHEQF
>TRBJ2-3|TRBV5-4
ASHPGGERRTDTQY
>TRBJ2-7|TRBV4-2
ASSQEFGEQY
>TRBJ2-3|TRBV5-4
ASSLAAGVADTQY
>TRBJ1-1|TRBV5-6
ASSFTTVNTEAF
>TRBJ2-3|TRBV5-1
ASSLQGLIVTQY